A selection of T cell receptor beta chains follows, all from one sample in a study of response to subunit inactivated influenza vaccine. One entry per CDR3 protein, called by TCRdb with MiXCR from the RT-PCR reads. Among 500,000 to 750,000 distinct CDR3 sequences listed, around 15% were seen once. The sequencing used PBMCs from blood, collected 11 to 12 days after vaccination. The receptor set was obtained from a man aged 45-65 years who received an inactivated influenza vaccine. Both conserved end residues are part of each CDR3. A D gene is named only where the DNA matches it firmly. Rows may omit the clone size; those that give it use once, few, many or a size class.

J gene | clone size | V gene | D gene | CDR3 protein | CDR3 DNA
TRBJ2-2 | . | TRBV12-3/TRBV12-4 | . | CASSFISAGELFF | TGTGCCAGCAGTTTTATATCCGCCGGGGAGCTGTTTTTT
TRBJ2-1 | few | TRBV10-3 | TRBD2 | CAISGVAGERNEQFF | TGTGCCATCAGTGGAGTAGCGGGAGAAAGGAATGAGCAGTTCTTC
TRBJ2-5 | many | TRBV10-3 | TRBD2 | CAISAVAGTGETQYF | TGTGCCATCAGTGCGGTAGCGGGGACGGGGGAGACCCAGTACTTC
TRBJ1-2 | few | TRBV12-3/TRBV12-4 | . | CASKDQGGGYGYTF | TGTGCCAGCAAAGACCAGGGCGGTGGCTATGGCTACACCTTC
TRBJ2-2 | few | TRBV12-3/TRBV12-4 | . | CASSWGSQTGPAPNTGELFF | TGTGCCAGCAGTTGGGGGAGCCAAACAGGGCCCGCTCCGAACACCGGGGAGCTGTTTTTT
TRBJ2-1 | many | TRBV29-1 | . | CSVQTYNEQFF | TGCAGCGTTCAAACTTACAATGAGCAGTTCTTC
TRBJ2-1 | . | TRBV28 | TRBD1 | CASSLRDRGFEQFF | TGTGCCAGCAGTCTCCGGGACAGGGGGTTTGAGCAGTTCTTC
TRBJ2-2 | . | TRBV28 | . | CASSFGRGGELFF | TGTGCCAGCAGTTTTGGTAGGGGCGGGGAGCTGTTTTTT
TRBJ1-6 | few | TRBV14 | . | CASSQHGDSPLHF | TGTGCCAGCAGCCAGCATGGGGATTCACCCCTCCACTTT
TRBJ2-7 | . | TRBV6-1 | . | CASSERSGPNYEQYF | TGTGCCAGCAGTGAACGTTCGGGGCCAAATTACGAGCAGTACTTC
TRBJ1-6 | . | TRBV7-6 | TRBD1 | CASSSTGGGWNSPLHF | TGTGCCAGCAGCTCTACAGGGGGCGGTTGGAATTCACCCCTCCACTTT
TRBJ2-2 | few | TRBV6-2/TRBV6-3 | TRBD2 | CASRADPGLAGGSNTGELFF | TGTGCCAGCAGAGCCGACCCCGGACTAGCGGGAGGTTCGAACACCGGGGAGCTGTTTTTT
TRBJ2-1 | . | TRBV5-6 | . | CASSFRGARYNEQFF | TGTGCCAGCAGCTTTCGGGGGGCAAGGTACAATGAGCAGTTCTTC
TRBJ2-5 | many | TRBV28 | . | CASNPAVQETQYF | TGTGCCAGCAACCCGGCAGTCCAAGAGACCCAGTACTTC
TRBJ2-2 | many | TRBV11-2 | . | CASSRTLTGELFF | TGTGCCAGCAGCCGGACCCTTACCGGGGAGCTGTTTTTT
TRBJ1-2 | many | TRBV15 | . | CATSRASTLYGYTF | TGTGCCACCAGCAGAGCCTCTACACTCTATGGCTACACCTTC
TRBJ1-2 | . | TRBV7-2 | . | CASSNLHRGFRYGYTF | TGTGCCAGCAGCAACCTTCATAGGGGGTTCCGATATGGCTACACCTTC
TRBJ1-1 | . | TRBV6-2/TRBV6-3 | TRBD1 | CASSRRDRVAFF | TGTGCCAGCAGTCGCCGGGACAGGGTTGCTTTCTTT
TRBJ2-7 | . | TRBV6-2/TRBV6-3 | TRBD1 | CASSYRFPGTGSYEQYF | TGTGCCAGCAGTTACAGGTTTCCCGGGACAGGCTCCTACGAGCAGTACTTC
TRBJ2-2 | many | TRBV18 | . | CASSPRRGNTGELFF | TGTGCCAGCTCACCACGCAGGGGGAACACCGGGGAGCTGTTTTTT
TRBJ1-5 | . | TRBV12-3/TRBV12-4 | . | CASSLEGYNQPQHF | TGTGCCAGCAGTTTGGAGGGGTACAATCAGCCCCAGCATTTT
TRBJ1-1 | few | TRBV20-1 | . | CSATAGNTEAFF | TGCAGTGCTACGGCAGGGAACACTGAAGCTTTCTTT
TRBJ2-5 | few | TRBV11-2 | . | CASSREGSVKTQYF | TGTGCCAGCAGCCGAGAGGGTAGCGTGAAGACCCAGTACTTC
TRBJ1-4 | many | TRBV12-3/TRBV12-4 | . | CASSLGFEKLFF | TGTGCCAGCAGTTTAGGGTTTGAAAAACTGTTTTTT
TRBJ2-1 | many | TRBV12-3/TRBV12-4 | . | CASSLAIFWGSYNEQFF | TGTGCCAGCAGTTTAGCGATCTTCTGGGGGTCTTACAATGAGCAGTTCTTC
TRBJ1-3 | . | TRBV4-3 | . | CASSQDLPSSGNTIYF | TGCGCCAGCAGCCAAGATCTGCCAAGCTCTGGAAACACCATATATTTT
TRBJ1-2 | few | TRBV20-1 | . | CSARDLAYGYTF | TGCAGTGCTAGAGATCTAGCCTATGGCTACACCTTC
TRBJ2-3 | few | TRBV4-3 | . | CASSQEGGKTDTQYF | TGCGCCAGCAGCCAAGAAGGGGGTAAGACAGATACGCAGTATTTT
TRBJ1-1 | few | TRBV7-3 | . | CASSYQNTEAFF | TGTGCCAGCAGCTACCAGAACACTGAAGCTTTCTTT
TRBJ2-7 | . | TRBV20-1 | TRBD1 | CSARDHGRGREQYF | TGCAGTGCTAGAGATCACGGCAGGGGGCGCGAGCAGTACTTC
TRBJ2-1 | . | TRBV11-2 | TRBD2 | CASSLRVGSGSLRNEQFF | TGTGCCAGCAGCTTGAGGGTTGGTAGCGGGAGTTTGCGTAATGAGCAGTTCTTC
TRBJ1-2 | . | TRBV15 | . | CATSIRILGANGYTF | TGTGCCACCAGCATCCGGATACTAGGGGCCAATGGCTACACCTTC
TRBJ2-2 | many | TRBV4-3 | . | CASSQVFSGLADHTGELFF | TGCGCCAGCAGCCAAGTTTTTTCGGGGCTTGCAGACCACACCGGGGAGCTGTTTTTT
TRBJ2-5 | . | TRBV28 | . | CASSFLGQQETQYF | TGTGCCAGCAGTTTTTTGGGACAACAAGAGACCCAGTACTTC
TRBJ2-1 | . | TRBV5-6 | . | CASTLGGTVGFF | TGTGCCAGCACCCTCGGTGGGACTGTAGGATTCTTC
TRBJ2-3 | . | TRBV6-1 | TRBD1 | CASSPSRDRADTQYF | TGTGCCAGCAGTCCCTCCCGGGACAGGGCAGATACGCAGTATTTT
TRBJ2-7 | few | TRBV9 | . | CASSVAGLSYEQYF | TGTGCCAGCAGCGTAGCCGGCCTTTCCTACGAGCAGTACTTC
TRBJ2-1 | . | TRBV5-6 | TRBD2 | CASRLAAGGEQFF | TGTGCCAGCAGACTAGCGGCGGGGGGTGAGCAGTTCTTC
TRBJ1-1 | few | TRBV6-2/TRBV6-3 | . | CASSDPEKAEAFF | TGTGCCAGCAGTGACCCGGAAAAGGCTGAAGCTTTCTTT
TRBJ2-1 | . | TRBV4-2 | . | CASSQYGRNEQFF | TGTGCCAGCAGCCAATATGGGAGAAATGAGCAGTTCTTC
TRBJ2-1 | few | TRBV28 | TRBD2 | CASSLGSSGWNEQFF | TGTGCCAGCAGTCTAGGCTCTAGCGGGTGGAATGAGCAGTTCTTC
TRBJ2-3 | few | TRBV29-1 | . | CSVAGGGPPSTDTQYF | TGCAGCGTCGCCGGTGGGGGCCCACCCAGCACAGATACGCAGTATTTT
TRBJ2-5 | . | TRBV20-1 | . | CSASGVIGAETQYF | TGCAGTGCTAGCGGTGTTATAGGGGCAGAGACCCAGTACTTC
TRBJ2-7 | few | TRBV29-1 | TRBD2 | CSVESQSGRADEQYF | TGCAGCGTTGAATCCCAGTCAGGGAGGGCTGACGAGCAGTACTTC
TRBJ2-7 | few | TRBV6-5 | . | CASKEGLGEQYF | TGTGCCAGCAAAGAGGGGCTGGGCGAGCAGTACTTC
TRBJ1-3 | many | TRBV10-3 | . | CAGGGQLSGNTIYF | TGTGCCGGCGGTGGGCAGCTCTCTGGAAACACCATATATTTT
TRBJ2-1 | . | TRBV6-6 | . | CASLGVYNEQFF | TGTGCCAGCTTAGGAGTTTACAATGAGCAGTTCTTC
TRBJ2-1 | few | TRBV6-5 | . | CASSYSVRTPYNEQFF | TGTGCCAGCAGTTACTCGGTTAGAACTCCCTACAATGAGCAGTTCTTC
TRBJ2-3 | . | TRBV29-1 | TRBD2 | CSVFQTSGRTDTQYF | TGCAGCGTTTTCCAGACTAGCGGACGCACAGATACGCAGTATTTT
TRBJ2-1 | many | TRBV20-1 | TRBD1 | CSARDLGGKDEQFF | TGCAGTGCTAGAGATTTAGGGGGCAAGGATGAGCAGTTCTTC
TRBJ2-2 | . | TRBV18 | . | CASSPQGTANTGELFF | TGTGCCAGCTCACCCCAGGGGACTGCGAACACCGGGGAGCTGTTTTTT
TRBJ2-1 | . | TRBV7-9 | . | CASSKDSKEQFF | TGTGCCAGCAGCAAAGACAGTAAGGAGCAGTTCTTC
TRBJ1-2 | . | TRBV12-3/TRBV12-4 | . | CASSLSSGNYGYTF | TGTGCCAGCAGCCTCTCTTCAGGGAACTATGGCTACACCTTC